The 28 T cell receptor beta chains below were found in one sample sequenced in a study of T cells after yellow fever vaccination. MiXCR, applied by TCRdb to the 5' RACE reads, yields one record per CDR3 protein. The sample holds 150,000 to 200,000 distinct CDR3 sequences; roughly 6.2% are singletons and the top ten take roughly 3%. The sequences come from CD4+ T cells sorted from PBMCs, collected on the day of the first yellow fever vaccination. The receptor set was obtained from a man younger than 30 who received the YFV17D yellow fever vaccine.

This clonotype was seen more than once but under ten times. V usage is TRBV6-2 or TRBV6-3 and J usage is TRBJ2-1; 8 bases fit TRBD2. Trimming cost V 1 base and J 13 bases; bases outside gene matches: 12. Germline CDR1 is MNHEY and CDR2 is SVGEGT. CDR3 length: 15 residues. CDR3 sequence reads: CASSYLYSGGGPQFF. In DNA form, the CDR3 reads TGTGCCAGCAGTTACTTGTATTCGGGGGGGGGGCCCCAGTTCTTC.

This chain uses TRBV7-2 with TRBJ2-3; 10 nucleotides match TRBD1. This CDR3 spans 17 amino acids. Germline V gene data show CDR1 as SGHTA and CDR2 as FQGNSA. The trim removed 1 base at V and 3 bases at J, leaving 7 bases unmatched. This CDR3 reads CASSLVGTGVGTDTQYF. Written as DNA, the CDR3 is TGTGCCAGCAGCTTAGTAGGGACAGGGGTTGGGACAGATACGCAGTATTTT. Filled out from reference TRBV7-2 and TRBJ2-3, the complete variable domain reads GAGVSQSPSNKVTEKGKDVELRCDPISGHTALYWYRQSLGQGLEFLIYFQGNSAPDKSGLPSDRFSAERTGGSVSTLTIQRTQQEDSAVYLCASSLVGTGVGTDTQYFGPGTRLTVL.

This clonotype was counted at least ten times. The chain joins TRBV7-9 to TRBJ2-7; D might be TRBD2 (6 bases). Between the trimmed V and J ends, which lost 0 bases and 6 bases, there was a span of 9 bases. The CDR3 contains 13 residues. Germline V lookup: CDR1 SEHNR, CDR2 FQNEAQ (reference sequence). The CDR3 DNA reads as TGTGCCAGCAGCTTAGCGGCGGGGTCCGAGCAGTACGTC. This encodes CASSLAAGSEQYV.

This clonotype was counted many times. This chain uses TRBV5-1 with TRBJ2-1, with D possibly TRBD2 on 5 matching bases. Germline V CDR1 and CDR2: SGHRS, YFSETQ. With 4 bases removed from V and 5 bases from J, the gap between germline ends came to 16 bases. The length of the CDR3 is 15 residues. The CDR3 region has the DNA TGCGCCAGCAGCCCCAGCCCCAGCGGCCACAATGAGCAGTTCTTC. It codes for CASSPSPSGHNEQFF.

V usage is TRBV11-3 and J usage is TRBJ2-5; D possibly corresponds to TRBD1 (5 bases). CDR1 and CDR2 (germline): SGHNT, YENEEA. V shed 5 bases and J shed 0 bases, with 7 bases lying between them. This CDR3 comprises 13 residues. The CDR3, as DNA: TGTGCCAGCAGCAGGACATACCAAGAGACCCAGTACTTC. Translating gives CASSRTYQETQYF.

This clonotype was counted a few times. The gene calls are TRBV7-6 and TRBJ2-7, with 12 nucleotides matching TRBD1. The ends lost 1 base at V and 2 bases at J; junction bases unmatched: 18. The CDR3 sequence is 21 residues long. Germline V CDR1 and CDR2: SGHVS, FNYEAQ. CDR3 sequence: CASSLVLRGQGAVRAPYEQYF. DNA for the CDR3: TGTGCCAGCAGCTTAGTATTGCGGGGACAGGGGGCGGTTCGGGCACCCTACGAGCAGTACTTC.

The table lists this clonotype with many counts. This chain links TRBV9 with TRBJ2-5; D is perhaps TRBD1 (7 bases). Trimming stripped 2 bases from V and 5 bases from J, with 13 bases between. This CDR3 has 14 amino acids. Germline V gene data show CDR1 as SGDLS and CDR2 as YYNGEE. CDR3 DNA: TGTGCCAGCAGCGTTCAGGGGGGCGCGGAGACCCAGTACTTC. Protein: CASSVQGGAETQYF.

This clonotype was seen a handful of times. The V call is TRBV30, the J call TRBJ2-7; D not resolved. V was clipped by 2 bases and J by 10 bases, with 18 bases between them. The CDR3 length is 13 residues. Germline V gene sequence: CDR1 GTSNPN, CDR2 SVGIG (reference sequence). Here the CDR3 DNA reads TGTGCCTGGAGTAAGTCGGCCGGATTAACTCAGTACTTC. It translates to CAWSKSAGLTQYF.

The V gene is TRBV7-2, the J gene TRBJ1-2, with D possibly TRBD1 on 5 matching bases. Germline V gene data show CDR1 as SGHTA and CDR2 as FQGNSA. This CDR3 region has 16 residues. V was pared by 1 base and J by 8 bases, with 20 bases between. The CDR3 protein is CASSLEFGREGSGYTF. CDR3 nucleotides: TGTGCCAGCAGCTTAGAATTCGGCAGGGAGGGAAGCGGCTACACCTTC.

This clonotype was picked up many times. The V and J genes are TRBV6-1 and TRBJ2-2; D tentatively reads TRBD1 or TRBD2 (5 bases each). The germline V and J ends were trimmed by 4 bases and 0 bases, with 6 bases remaining between them. CDR1 and CDR2 (germline): MNHNS, SASEGT. The CDR3 is made up of 14 amino acids. CDR3 loop: CASSAGPNTGELFF. The CDR3 nucleotides read TGTGCCAGCAGTGCGGGACCGAACACCGGGGAGCTGTTTTTT.

This clonotype has ten or more counts. The chain recombines TRBV4-1 with TRBJ1-1; maybe TRBD1 (5 bases). This CDR3 has 16 amino acids. V was shortened by 0 bases and J by 5 bases, with 16 bases between the two germline ends. Germline V gene sequence: CDR1 MGHRA, CDR2 YSYEKL. The CDR3 spells CASSQEGSLWGTEAFF. The CDR3 DNA is TGCGCCAGCAGCCAAGAAGGGAGCCTTTGGGGGACTGAAGCTTTCTTT.

Of note for this clonotype: A read error may produce the germline difference seen at one junction end. V gene TRBV20-1 combines with J gene TRBJ2-5; no reliable D call. Germline CDR1 DFQATT, CDR2 SNEGSKA (reference sequence). The CDR3 runs to 12 residues. In DNA form, the CDR3 reads TGCAGTGCCGTTGTTCACCAAGAGATCCAGTACTTC. This encodes CSAVVHQEIQYF.

The J gene is TRBJ2-6, the V gene TRBV29-1; D is possibly TRBD2 (5 bases). The CDR3 runs 14 residues. Germline CDR1 reads SQVTM; CDR2 reads ANQGSEA. The germline V and J ends were trimmed by 3 bases and 3 bases, with 9 bases remaining between them. CDR3 sequence reads: CSVEEEFGANVLTF. The CDR3 region has the DNA TGCAGCGTTGAGGAGGAATTTGGGGCCAACGTCCTGACTTTC.

This clonotype occurred many times. The V call is TRBV3-1, the J call TRBJ2-3; perhaps TRBD2 as D (5 bases). This CDR3 has 13 amino acids. Germline CDR1 and CDR2: LGHDT and YNNKEL (reference sequence). V was shortened by 2 bases and J by 7 bases, with 10 bases between the two germline ends. As DNA, the CDR3 is TGTGCCAGCAGCCAACAAACGGGAAATACGCAGTATTTT. Amino acids: CASSQQTGNTQYF.

In its sample, this clonotype was seen many times. The chain joins TRBV5-6 to TRBJ1-5, with a weak D call TRBD1 (5 bases). Looked up from germline, CDR1 is SGHDT and CDR2 is YYEEEE. The CDR3 totals 15 residues. Trimming removed 2 bases from V and 3 bases from J, with 12 bases in between. The CDR3 DNA reads TGTGCCAGCAGCTTAAGAGACAGCGCCAATCAGCCCCAGCATTTT. Encoded protein: CASSLRDSANQPQHF.

This clonotype was counted at least ten times. The chain is built from TRBV4-2 and TRBJ2-2, with 8 nucleotides matching TRBD2. The V and J ends lost 6 bases and 1 base, in that order; junction bases with no gene match: 7. The CDR3 spans 16 residues. The germline V gene encodes CDR1 LGHNA and CDR2 YNFKEQ. The DNA of the CDR3 is TGTGCCAGCAGTCGACTCGGGGGGGAGAACACCGGGGAGCTGTTTTTT. It codes for CASSRLGGENTGELFF.

At least ten counts were recorded for this clonotype. The chain uses TRBV7-2 and TRBJ2-1, with 7 bases aligning to TRBD1. Germline loops: CDR1 SGHTA, CDR2 FQGNSA. This CDR3 spans 13 amino acids. After removal of 5 bases from V and 5 bases from J, the junction contained 3 bases not matched to a gene. Here the CDR3 reads CASSRGQHNEQFF. The CDR3 DNA reads as TGTGCCAGCAGCAGGGGACAGCACAATGAGCAGTTCTTC.

This clonotype occurred many times. The genes are TRBV18 and TRBJ1-3, with unresolved D. CDR1 and CDR2 (germline): KGHSH, LQKENI. Trimming pared 5 bases from V and 2 bases from J, leaving 13 bases between. The CDR3 is 15 amino acids. The CDR3, as DNA: TGTGCCAGCTCATCCTCCGGGGTTCCTGGAAACACCATATATTTT. It yields the protein CASSSSGVPGNTIYF.

The genes are TRBV29-1 and TRBJ1-1; D is unresolved. The CDR3 contains 13 residues. The germline gives CDR1 SQVTM, CDR2 ANQGSEA. Trimming took 5 bases from V and 3 from J, leaving 13 bases between them. The CDR3 here is CSVMDPLYTEAFF. CDR3 nucleotides: TGCAGCGTTATGGACCCGCTTTACACTGAAGCTTTCTTT. The variable domain in full, completed from reference TRBV29-1 and TRBJ1-1, reads SAVISQKPSRDICQRGTSLTIQCQVDSQVTMMFWYRQQPGQSLTLIATANQGSEATYESGFVIDKFPISRPNLTFSTLTVSNMSPEDSSIYLCSVMDPLYTEAFFGQGTRLTVV.

This clonotype was counted at least ten times. One junction end does not reproduce the germline sequence, and a read error may be involved. The chain couples TRBV12-3 or TRBV12-4 to TRBJ2-5; weak D call: TRBD1 (6 bases). The CDR3 sequence is 13 residues long. CDR3 protein: CASRLGQGETQYF. DNA of the CDR3: TGTGCCAGCAGATTAGGGCAGGGGGAGACCCAGTACTTC.

J is TRBJ2-7 and V is TRBV6-1; TRBD2 might be the D (7 bases). CDR1 MNHNS and CDR2 SASEGT come from the germline V gene. The length of the CDR3 is 14 residues. V was shortened by 11 bases and J by 2 bases, with 19 bases between the two germline ends. The CDR3 sequence is CASKRGAGTYEQYV. The CDR3 bases are TGTGCCTCAAAACGGGGGGCCGGAACCTACGAGCAGTACGTC.

This chain joins TRBV20-1 and TRBJ1-1; 7 bases are a match to TRBD1. CDR3 length equals 15 residues. Germline values: CDR1 DFQATT, CDR2 SNEGSKA (reference sequence). V was clipped by 1 base and J by 1 base; unmatched bases: 6. CDR3 protein: CSARAPRTGNTEAFF. CDR3 bases: TGCAGTGCTAGAGCACCGAGGACAGGGAACACTGAAGCTTTCTTT.

This clonotype was counted only a few times. The chain joins TRBV9 to TRBJ2-1, with no clear D. Germline V lookup: CDR1 SGDLS, CDR2 YYNGEE. The CDR3 is made up of 15 amino acids. Between the trimmed V and J ends, which lost 0 bases and 6 bases, there was a span of 13 bases. The CDR3 DNA sequence: TGTGCCAGCAGCGTAGCCCCTGTGGTCAGCAATGAGCAGTTCTTC. This codes for CASSVAPVVSNEQFF.

The chain recombines TRBV5-4 with TRBJ1-1; 8 bases align to TRBD1. The trim removed 4 bases at V and 8 bases at J, leaving 16 bases unmatched. Germline V gene lookup returns CDR1 SGHNT and CDR2 YYREEE (reference sequence). The CDR3 covers 16 residues. The CDR3 nucleotides read TGTGCCAGCAGCAACGACCTCTCACAGGGGGGACGGGAAGCTTTCTTT. Residues: CASSNDLSQGGREAFF.

This clonotype was seen many times. The CDR3 coding sequence is TGTGCCAGCAGCGACAGGCTTCGGCCCGAAGCTTTCTTT. Its protein is CASSDRLRPEAFF. This sequence joins TRBV12-3 or TRBV12-4 and TRBJ1-1; a possible D gene is TRBD1 (6 bases). With 6 bases removed from V and 8 bases from J, the gap between germline ends came to 16 bases. The CDR3 has 13 amino acids.

This clonotype was counted at least ten times. The gene calls are TRBV20-1 and TRBJ2-1, with D possibly TRBD2 on 6 matching bases. The germline V gene has CDR1 DFQATT and CDR2 SNEGSKA (reference sequence). The length of the CDR3 is 15 residues. With 0 bases removed from V and 8 bases from J, the gap between germline ends came to 17 bases. The CDR3 DNA reads as TGCAGTGCTAGAGAGGTCATGGCGGGGTGGGATGAGCAGTTCTTC. Translation gives CSAREVMAGWDEQFF.

At least ten counts were recorded for this clonotype. The chain couples TRBV10-3 to TRBJ2-5; 8 nucleotides align to TRBD1. Germline V gene sequence: CDR1 ENHRY, CDR2 SYGVKD. The CDR3 spans 13 residues. The V segment lost 6 bases and the J segment 5 bases; nucleotides outside the gene matches: 5. In nucleotides, the CDR3 is TGTGCCATCAGAGCGACAGGGGATGAGACCCAGTACTTC. It yields the protein CAIRATGDETQYF.

Ten or more counts support this clonotype. This rearrangement joins TRBV14 to TRBJ2-1; tentative D call: TRBD2 (5 bases). The V end lost 4 bases, the J end lost 4 bases, and 17 bases lay between the germline ends. The germline gives CDR1 SGHDN, CDR2 FVKESK. The CDR3 sequence is 16 residues long. The CDR3 reads CASSPLGGGVYNEQFF. The CDR3 DNA reads as TGTGCCAGCAGCCCACTGGGCGGAGGAGTTTACAATGAGCAGTTCTTC.